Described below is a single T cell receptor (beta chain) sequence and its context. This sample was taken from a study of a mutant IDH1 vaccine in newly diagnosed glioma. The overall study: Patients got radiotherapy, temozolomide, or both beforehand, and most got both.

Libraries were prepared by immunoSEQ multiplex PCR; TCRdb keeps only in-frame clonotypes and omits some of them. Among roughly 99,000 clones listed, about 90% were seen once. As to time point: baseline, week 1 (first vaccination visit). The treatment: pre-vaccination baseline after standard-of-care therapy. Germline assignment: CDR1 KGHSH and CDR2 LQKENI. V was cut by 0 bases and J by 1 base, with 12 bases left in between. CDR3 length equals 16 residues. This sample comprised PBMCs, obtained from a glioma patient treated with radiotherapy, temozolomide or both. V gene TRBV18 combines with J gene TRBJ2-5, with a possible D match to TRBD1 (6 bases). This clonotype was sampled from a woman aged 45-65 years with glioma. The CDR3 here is CASSPPIRDTQETQYF. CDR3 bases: TGTGCCAGCTCACCACCTATCAGGGACACCCAAGAGACCCAGTACTTC.